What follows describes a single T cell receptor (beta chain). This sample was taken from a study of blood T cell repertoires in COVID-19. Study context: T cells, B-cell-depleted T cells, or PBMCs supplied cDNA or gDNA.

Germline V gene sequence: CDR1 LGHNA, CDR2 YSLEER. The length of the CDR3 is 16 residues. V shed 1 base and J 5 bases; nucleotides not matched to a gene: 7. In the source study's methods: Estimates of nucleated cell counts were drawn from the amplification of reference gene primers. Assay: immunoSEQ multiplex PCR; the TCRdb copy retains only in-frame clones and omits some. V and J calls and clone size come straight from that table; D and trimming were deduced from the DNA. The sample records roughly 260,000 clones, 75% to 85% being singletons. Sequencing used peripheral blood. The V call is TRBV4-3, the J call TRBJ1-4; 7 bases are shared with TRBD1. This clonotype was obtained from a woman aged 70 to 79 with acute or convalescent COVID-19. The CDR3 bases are TGCGCCAGCAGCCAAGGTCCGGGACAGTTAAATGAAAAACTGTTTTTT. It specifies CASSQGPGQLNEKLFF.